These 26 T cell receptor beta chains were sequenced from one sample in a study of regulatory T cells in long-lasting Graves disease. Arm-PCR of CDR3 regions and iRepertoire HTBI primers were the basis on which TCR beta libraries were built. Via MiXCR, TCRdb re-called the multiplex PCR reads, giving one row per CDR3 protein. The sample contains about 460,000 distinct CDR3 sequences, around a fifth of which appear only once. Time point reported: persistent/refractory GD, antithyroid drugs over 5 years with positive TRAb. Generation of the TCR library employed RNA extracted from PBMCs. Specimen: peripheral blood mononuclear cells (PBMCs), collected when the disease was refractory, from a patient treated with antithyroid drugs. The receptor set was obtained from a female donor with Graves disease.

The sample holds many counts of this clonotype. The chain joins TRBV28 to TRBJ2-4; D is tentatively TRBD1 or TRBD2 (5 bases each). The CDR3 length is 15 residues. Trimming shortened V by 2 bases and J by 2 bases, and 10 bases separated the two germline ends. Germline-derived CDR1 and CDR2 are MDHEN and SYDVKM. CDR3 in amino acids: CASSLEGLTKNIQYF. The CDR3 DNA follows: TGTGCCAGCAGTTTAGAGGGGCTTACCAAAAACATTCAGTACTTC.

The V and J genes are TRBV9 and TRBJ2-2; 12 nucleotides line up with TRBD2. The CDR3 is 18 residues long. With 2 bases clipped from V and 4 bases from J, the junction kept 9 bases outside the gene matches. Germline CDR1 reads SGDLS; CDR2 reads YYNGEE. CDR3 bases: TGTGCCAGCAGCGTGGCTAGCGGGAGGGGGGGCCCCACCGGGGAGCTGTTTTTT. Its protein is CASSVASGRGGPTGELFF.

The sample holds a few counts of this clonotype. This CDR3 is CASNSRLLDQPQHF. The CDR3 DNA sequence: TGTGCCAGCAATAGCCGGCTCTTGGATCAGCCCCAGCATTTT. The chain uses TRBV6-1 and TRBJ1-5; D gene ambiguous. CDR1 is MNHNS and CDR2 is SASEGT in the germline V gene. V dropped 7 bases and J dropped 5 bases, with 15 bases sitting between them. The CDR3 contains 14 residues.

This clonotype was counted a few times. The rearrangement uses TRBV12-3 or TRBV12-4 and TRBJ2-6; D is ambiguous. The CDR3 is 15 amino acids. The V gene lost 3 bases and the J gene lost 0 bases, with 6 bases spanning the gap. The CDR3: CASSFFLSGANVLTF. The DNA of the CDR3 is TGTGCCAGCAGTTTTTTTCTCTCTGGGGCCAACGTCCTGACTTTC.

This clonotype was seen a few times. The chain has TRBV30 and TRBJ2-5; the D is unclear. Trimming took off 0 bases at V and 4 bases at J, with 12 bases between the two ends. There are 14 residues in the CDR3. In germline, CDR1 is GTSNPN, CDR2 SVGIG (reference sequence). CDR3: CAWSVSGLLETQYF. The CDR3 DNA is TGTGCCTGGAGTGTATCGGGCCTCTTAGAGACCCAGTACTTC.

This clonotype was seen repeatedly, ten times or more. The genes are TRBV2 and TRBJ1-1; D perhaps matches TRBD1 (6 bases). Trimming removed 8 bases at V and 1 base at J, with 11 bases between. This CDR3 is built from 13 residues. CDR1 is SNHLY, CDR2 FYNNEI, per germline. CDR3 sequence: CASRQDRNTEAFF. The CDR3 DNA reads TGTGCCAGCCGACAGGACAGGAACACTGAAGCTTTCTTT.

This clonotype was counted at least ten times. The chain combines TRBV7-2 with TRBJ1-6; the D gene is possibly TRBD1 (5 bases). Looked up from germline, CDR1 is SGHTA and CDR2 is FQGNSA. The CDR3 length is 16 residues. Trimming removed 1 base from V and 10 bases from J, with 17 bases in between. CDR3 sequence reads: CASSLVPAGEGSPLHF. For the CDR3, the DNA is TGTGCCAGCAGCTTAGTCCCGGCGGGGGAAGGCTCACCCCTCCACTTT.

The rearrangement uses TRBV10-3 and TRBJ1-5; perhaps TRBD1 as D (6 bases). The CDR3 length is 13 residues. Between the trimmed V and J ends, which lost 5 bases and 4 bases, there was a span of 9 bases. Germline assignment: CDR1 ENHRY and CDR2 SYGVKD. CDR3 in DNA: TGTGCCATCAGTAGGGACACTAATCAGCCCCAGCATTTT. Protein sequence: CAISRDTNQPQHF.

This chain links TRBV6-1 with TRBJ2-7; D is ambiguous. The CDR3 consists of 13 residues. Trimming removed 6 bases from V and 2 bases from J, with 11 bases in between. The germline V gene has CDR1 MNHNS and CDR2 SASEGT. The CDR3 DNA reads TGTGCCAGCAGCCGTAGAGCTACCTACGAGCAGTACTTC. Residues: CASSRRATYEQYF.

The V call is TRBV19, the J call TRBJ1-1; TRBD1 agrees at 8 bases. CDR1 LNHDA and CDR2 SQIVND come from the germline V gene (reference sequence). V gave up 9 bases and J gave up 3 bases; unmatched junction bases: 15. The CDR3 spans 16 residues. CDR3 sequence reads: CASSGQGGVWDTEAFF. In DNA, the CDR3 is TGTGCCAGCAGTGGACAGGGCGGAGTGTGGGACACTGAAGCTTTCTTT.

This clonotype is a singleton in its sample. The chain couples TRBV6-1 to TRBJ2-2, with D hard to call. The CDR3 sequence is 13 residues long. V was shortened by 7 bases and J by 7 bases, with 13 bases between the two germline ends. Germline assignment: CDR1 MNHNS and CDR2 SASEGT. The CDR3 sequence: CASKISGHGELFF. CDR3 bases: TGTGCCAGCAAAATTTCAGGCCACGGGGAGCTGTTTTTT.

This clonotype showed up many times. The CDR3 loop is CASSYRTYSGNTIYF. CDR3 bases: TGTGCCAGCAGTTACCGGACGTACTCTGGAAACACCATATATTTT. The chain couples TRBV6-2 or TRBV6-3 to TRBJ1-3, with D unresolved. Trimming pared 2 bases from V and 0 bases from J, leaving 8 bases between. Germline V gives CDR1 MNHEY, CDR2 SVGEGT. This CDR3 is 15 amino acids long.

This clonotype was counted ten times or more. The CDR3 is CSVAPRGVNTEAFF. DNA of the CDR3: TGCAGCGTCGCCCCCAGGGGTGTGAACACTGAAGCTTTCTTT. The chain has TRBV29-1 and TRBJ1-1, with a possible D match to TRBD1 (6 bases). CDR1 is SQVTM, CDR2 ANQGSEA, per germline. Deletions cut 6 bases from V and 0 bases from J, with 14 bases between. The CDR3 spans 14 residues.

This clonotype was recorded many times. CDR3 nucleotides: TGTGCCAGCAGTCCTTTCTTTCTGGGGAAGGGGACCACTTCAGGGCGGGAAAAACTGTTTTTT. It codes for CASSPFFLGKGTTSGREKLFF. The V call is TRBV28, the J call TRBJ1-4, with D tentatively TRBD1 (5 bases). V dropped 5 bases and J dropped 8 bases, with 36 bases sitting between them. The CDR3 contains 21 residues. Germline V gives CDR1 MDHEN, CDR2 SYDVKM.

The table lists this clonotype with a few counts. V usage is TRBV29-1 and J usage is TRBJ2-7, with D hard to call. CDR1 is SQVTM, CDR2 ANQGSEA, per germline. CDR3 size: 13 residues. Trimming stripped 4 bases from V and 2 bases from J, with 12 bases between. Here the CDR3 DNA reads TGCAGCGTTGCCCAAATTGCGGCCTACGAGCAGTACTTC. It specifies CSVAQIAAYEQYF.

About this clonotype itself: This likely reflects a read error, since a far larger clone is one base away. This sequence joins TRBV12-3 or TRBV12-4 and TRBJ2-7, with D perhaps assigned TRBD1 or TRBD2 (5 bases each). The CDR3 is made up of 14 amino acids. The CDR3 region has the DNA TGTGCCAGCAGCCAACTAAGGGACGACCCTGAGCAGTGCTTC. Encoded protein: CASSQLRDDPEQCF.

The chain joins TRBV19 to TRBJ1-1; 7 bases align to TRBD1. Germline loops: CDR1 LNHDA, CDR2 SQIVND (reference sequence). The J segment lost 2 bases and the V segment lost 2 bases, leaving 2 bases of the junction unmatched. The CDR3 consists of 14 residues. DNA for the CDR3: TGTGCCAGTAGTATACAGGGGGAAAACACTGAAGCTTTCTTT. Amino acid sequence: CASSIQGENTEAFF.

This chain joins TRBV6-1 and TRBJ2-5; the match to TRBD2 covers 10 bases. This CDR3 has 15 amino acids. V was clipped by 6 bases and J by 3 bases; unmatched bases: 7. Germline CDR1 MNHNS, CDR2 SASEGT. The CDR3 protein is CASSAGLATKETQYF. The CDR3, as DNA: TGTGCCAGCAGCGCGGGACTAGCGACCAAAGAGACCCAGTACTTC.

This clonotype has a count of ten or more. V is TRBV29-1 and J is TRBJ1-1; D unclear. Trimming stripped 6 bases from V and 1 base from J, with 12 bases between. Germline CDR1 SQVTM, CDR2 ANQGSEA. CDR3 length: 13 residues. CDR3 in DNA: TGCAGCGTCAAGGGCGTCGGGAACACTGAAGCTTTCTTT. Its translation: CSVKGVGNTEAFF.

The CDR3 DNA follows: TGCGCCAGCAGCGTTACCGGGACAGGAATGACAACTAATGAAAAACTGTTTTTT. Its protein product is CASSVTGTGMTTNEKLFF. The V call is TRBV5-1, the J call TRBJ1-4; TRBD1 matches at 8 bases. The CDR3 loop spans 18 amino acids. Unmatched junction bases numbered 11, after V lost 4 bases and J lost 0 bases. Germline V CDR1 and CDR2: SGHRS, YFSETQ.

A note on this clonotype: This clone may be a read error of a much larger clone one base away. V gene TRBV14 combines with J gene TRBJ1-1; D unclear. The CDR3 sequence is 14 residues long. CDR1 is SGHDN, CDR2 FVKESK, per germline. Trimming cost V 1 base and J 3 bases, with 9 bases left between them. DNA of the CDR3: TGTGCCAGCAGCCAAGGCAAAGGGTACACTGAAGCTTTCTTT. Protein: CASSQGKGYTEAFF.

This chain links TRBV6-2 or TRBV6-3 with TRBJ2-7, with 14 bases aligning to TRBD2. Trimming at V came to 5 bases and at J to 3 bases, leaving 12 bases not matched to a gene. Germline CDR1 is MNHEY and CDR2 is SVGEGT. The CDR3 has 18 amino acids. The CDR3: CASSEVGGLAGAYYEQYF. In DNA, the CDR3 is TGTGCCAGCAGTGAAGTGGGGGGACTAGCGGGAGCTTACTACGAGCAGTACTTC.

The gene calls are TRBV7-2 and TRBJ2-5, with D perhaps being TRBD1 or TRBD2 (5 bases each). Per germline, CDR1 SGHTA and CDR2 FQGNSA. This CDR3 spans 16 amino acids. V lost 2 bases, J lost 5 bases, and 18 bases lay in between. The CDR3, as DNA: TGTGCCAGCAGCTTATACATTGGGGGAGTTAGTGAGACCCAGTACTTC. Amino acids: CASSLYIGGVSETQYF.

The chain has TRBV6-9 and TRBJ1-4; 7 nucleotides agree with TRBD1. The CDR3 has 14 amino acids. V shed 6 bases and J 7 bases; nucleotides not matched to a gene: 8. In germline, CDR1 is MNHGY, CDR2 SVAAGI. The CDR3 is CASRYDDRAEKLFF. CDR3 nucleotides: TGTGCCAGCAGATATGACGACAGGGCTGAAAAACTGTTTTTT.

This clonotype was observed at least ten times. The chain couples TRBV6-1 to TRBJ2-7; TRBD1 is a possible D gene (5 bases). This CDR3 spans 13 amino acids. Per the germline V gene, CDR1 is MNHNS and CDR2 is SASEGT. V lost 10 bases and J 7 bases, leaving 20 bases between the germline ends. CDR3 loop: CAITMTASREQYF. The CDR3 bases are TGTGCCATCACCATGACAGCTTCAAGGGAGCAGTACTTC.

The sample holds a few counts of this clonotype. The V gene is TRBV10-3, the J gene TRBJ2-7; 7 nucleotides agree with TRBD1. Looked up from germline, CDR1 is ENHRY and CDR2 is SYGVKD. J lost 0 bases, V lost 11 bases, and 7 bases had no gene match. The CDR3 sequence is 13 residues long. CDR3 sequence reads: CAAGYRGSYEQYF. The CDR3 DNA reads as TGTGCCGCTGGTTACAGGGGCTCCTACGAGCAGTACTTC.